These 22 T cell receptor beta chains were all obtained from the same sample, sequenced in a study of cytomegalovirus exposure and HLA in healthy donors. A multiplex PCR was run with 60 Vbeta primers and 13 Jbeta primers. TCRdb's copy holds only in-frame clones and misses some; the assay was immunoSEQ multiplex PCR. Found here are about 90,000 clones, approximately 80% of them singletons; the top ten hold around 3%. The sequencing input was PBMCs. These receptors all come from a young man in good health and CMV-seronegative.

The chain employs TRBV14 and TRBJ2-1; no definite D call. Trimming left V 2 bases short and J 0 bases short, with 5 bases between. CDR3 length equals 14 residues. The germline CDR1 and CDR2 sequences are SGHDN and FVKESK. The CDR3, as DNA: TGTGCCAGCAGCCAACCTGTCTCCTACAATGAGCAGTTCTTC. Protein sequence: CASSQPVSYNEQFF.

In its sample, this clone was seen once. The chain links TRBV5-4 to TRBJ1-1, with TRBD1 matching 7 bases. Losses at the gene ends were 3 bases for V and 1 base for J; bases not matched to a gene: 3. This CDR3 comprises 14 residues. Looked up from germline, CDR1 is SGHNT and CDR2 is YYREEE (reference sequence). CDR3 loop: CASSWDRRNTEAFF. The CDR3 DNA sequence: TGTGCCAGCAGCTGGGACAGACGGAACACTGAAGCTTTCTTT.

V is TRBV6-6 and J is TRBJ1-1; D call uncertain. The germline V gene encodes CDR1 MNHNY and CDR2 SVGAGI (reference sequence). Trimming left V 2 bases short and J 6 bases short, with 13 bases between. The CDR3 sequence is 14 residues long. CDR3 sequence (DNA): TGTGCCAGCAGTTACGAGGGTGGGTACCCTGAAGCTTTCTTT. Its translation is CASSYEGGYPEAFF.

The CDR3: CSASYYEQYF. The CDR3 DNA is TGCAGTGCCTCTTACTACGAGCAGTACTTC. The chain links TRBV20-1 to TRBJ2-7; D gene ambiguous. Germline values: CDR1 DFQATT, CDR2 SNEGSKA (reference sequence). The CDR3 is 10 amino acids. Trimming took 6 bases from V and 3 from J, leaving 6 bases between them.

The chain is built from TRBV27 and TRBJ1-6; 9 nucleotides agree with TRBD1. The CDR3 is 16 residues long. V lost 6 bases and J lost 7; bases outside the gene matches: 10. Looked up from germline, CDR1 is MNHEY and CDR2 is SMNVEV (reference sequence). CDR3 bases: TGTGCCAGCAGGGCCGGGACAGGGACCTTCAATTCACCCCTCCACTTT. This sequence encodes CASRAGTGTFNSPLHF.

The chain couples TRBV5-1 to TRBJ2-7, with 8 bases matching TRBD2. Germline loops: CDR1 SGHRS, CDR2 YFSETQ. Trimming cost V 3 bases and J 1 base; bases outside gene matches: 0. The CDR3 is 13 amino acids. CDR3 bases: TGCGCCAGCAGCTCGGGGGGGTCCTACGAGCAGTACTTC. Protein sequence: CASSSGGSYEQYF.

The V gene is TRBV4-1, the J gene TRBJ2-7, with 11 bases fitting TRBD1. This CDR3 region has 14 residues. Germline lookup yields CDR1 MGHRA and CDR2 YSYEKL. Trimming at V came to 3 bases and at J to 6 bases, leaving 4 bases not matched to a gene. Here the CDR3 DNA reads TGCGCCAGCAGCCACGGACAGGGGGCAGGCGAGCAGTACTTC. Translating gives CASSHGQGAGEQYF.

The genes are TRBV27 and TRBJ2-2; weak D call: TRBD1 (6 bases). CDR1 is MNHEY and CDR2 is SMNVEV in the germline V gene (reference sequence). Trimming took 5 bases from V and 3 from J, leaving 13 bases between them. The CDR3 covers 15 residues. Written as DNA, the CDR3 is TGTGCCAGCAGTCCACGGGACACCTACACCGGGGAGCTGTTTTTT. This sequence encodes CASSPRDTYTGELFF.

The rearrangement uses TRBV5-6 and TRBJ2-2; 11 nucleotides line up with TRBD1. J lost 4 bases, V lost 4 bases, and 3 bases had no gene match. CDR1 SGHDT and CDR2 YYEEEE come from the germline V gene. This CDR3 comprises 15 residues. The CDR3 is CASSTGTGGTGELFF. The CDR3 DNA is TGTGCCAGCAGCACCGGGACAGGGGGCACCGGGGAGCTGTTTTTT.

Only a few counts were recorded for this clone. The chain has TRBV5-1 and TRBJ1-2, with 10 bases fitting TRBD1. Trimming removed 4 bases from V and 4 bases from J; junction bases left unmatched: 4. The V gene's germline CDR1 is SGHRS and CDR2 YFSETQ. This CDR3 is 14 amino acids long. CDR3 amino acids: CASSPGTGAYGYTF. The DNA of the CDR3 is TGCGCCAGCAGCCCCGGGACAGGGGCCTATGGCTACACCTTC.

In its sample, this clone is large. The chain recombines TRBV7-2 with TRBJ2-7, with D tentatively TRBD1 (6 bases). V lost 10 bases to trimming and J lost 0 bases, with 25 bases between them. The CDR3 totals 17 residues. The germline CDR1 and CDR2 sequences are SGHTA and FQGNSA. Here the CDR3 reads CAITPLKQGSSSYEQYF. DNA of the CDR3: TGTGCCATCACGCCCCTAAAACAGGGATCCTCCTCCTACGAGCAGTACTTC.

J is TRBJ2-7 and V is TRBV7-9, with 7 bases fitting TRBD1. Per germline, CDR1 SEHNR and CDR2 FQNEAQ (reference sequence). V was clipped by 0 bases and J by 2 bases; unmatched bases: 7. CDR3 length: 16 amino acids. This CDR3 is CASSLASGDRPYEQYF. In nucleotides, the CDR3 is TGTGCCAGCAGCTTAGCCTCCGGGGACAGACCCTACGAGCAGTACTTC.

The chain recombines TRBV4-1 with TRBJ2-5; a weak D match, TRBD2 (5 bases). The end of the DNA fits TRBJ2-7 better, so the J call may be wrong. This CDR3 is 19 amino acids long. Germline assignment: CDR1 MGHRA and CDR2 YSYEKL. The CDR3 sequence: CASSQDTGIRGPSSYEQYF. CDR3 DNA sequence: TGCGCCAGCAGCCAAGATACGGGCATCCGGGGTCCCAGCTCCTACGAGCAGTACTTC.

The chain uses TRBV27 and TRBJ2-7; 8 nucleotides agree with TRBD1. The germline gives CDR1 MNHEY, CDR2 SMNVEV (reference sequence). The V gene end was trimmed by 8 bases and the J gene end by 2 bases; junction bases not matched to a gene: 5. CDR3 length: 13 amino acids. The CDR3, as DNA: TGTGCCAGCTCGGGACAGGTCGCCTACGAGCAGTACTTC. Amino acids: CASSGQVAYEQYF.

The CDR3 region is CASSLRGVLSPNTGELFF. The CDR3 nucleotides are TGTGCCAGCAGCTTAAGGGGGGTTTTGTCGCCGAACACCGGGGAGCTGTTTTTT. The chain recombines TRBV7-3 with TRBJ2-2, with TRBD2 as a possible D gene (6 bases). Germline V gives CDR1 SGHTA, CDR2 FQGTGA. Trimming pared 1 base from V and 0 bases from J, leaving 15 bases between. This CDR3 region has 18 residues.

CDR3 nucleotides: TGTGCCAGCAGCTTAGACAGGGTAACCCTCTATGGCTACACCTTC. Translating it yields CASSLDRVTLYGYTF. This rearrangement joins TRBV7-2 to TRBJ1-2, with D possibly matching TRBD1 (6 bases). V lost 1 base and J 4 bases, leaving 13 bases between the germline ends. Germline-derived CDR1 and CDR2 are SGHTA and FQGNSA. The CDR3 is made up of 15 amino acids. Using reference TRBV7-2 and TRBJ1-2 for the parts outside the CDR3, the full variable domain is GAGVSQSPSNKVTEKGKDVELRCDPISGHTALYWYRQSLGQGLEFLIYFQGNSAPDKSGLPSDRFSAERTGGSVSTLTIQRTQQEDSAVYLCASSLDRVTLYGYTFGSGTRLTVV.

The rearrangement uses TRBV6-4 and TRBJ1-2, with TRBD1 matching 8 bases. The trim removed 0 bases at V and 4 bases at J, leaving 4 bases unmatched. The CDR3 has 15 amino acids. Germline values: CDR1 MRHNA, CDR2 SNTAGT. CDR3 residues: CASSDSSGGGYGYTF. CDR3 DNA: TGTGCCAGCAGTGACTCCTCAGGGGGCGGCTATGGCTACACCTTC.

V usage is TRBV7-8 and J usage is TRBJ2-3, with 7 bases lining up with TRBD1. V was pared by 8 bases and J by 0 bases, with 5 bases of the junction left unmatched. The CDR3 covers 14 residues. CDR1 is SGHVS, CDR2 FQNEAQ, per germline. The CDR3 spells CASLDRSSTDTQYF. CDR3 bases: TGTGCCAGCCTGGACAGGAGTAGCACAGATACGCAGTATTTT. The whole variable domain, filled in from reference TRBV7-8 and TRBJ2-3, reads GAGVSQSPRYKVAKRGQDVALRCDPISGHVSLFWYQQALGQGPEFLTYFQNEAQLDKSGLPSDRFFAERPEGSVSTLKIQRTQQEDSAVYLCASLDRSSTDTQYFGPGTRLTVL.

The V gene is TRBV7-2, the J gene TRBJ2-7; 7 bases are shared with TRBD1. CDR3 length: 12 amino acids. Looked up from germline, CDR1 is SGHTA and CDR2 is FQGNSA. The V and J ends lost 2 bases and 6 bases, in that order; junction bases with no gene match: 1. The CDR3 DNA reads TGTGCCAGCAGCTTAAACAGGGGCGAGCAGTACTTC. This sequence encodes CASSLNRGEQYF. Complete variable domain (other parts from reference TRBV7-2 and TRBJ2-7): GAGVSQSPSNKVTEKGKDVELRCDPISGHTALYWYRQSLGQGLEFLIYFQGNSAPDKSGLPSDRFSAERTGGSVSTLTIQRTQQEDSAVYLCASSLNRGEQYFGPGTRLTVT.

The chain joins TRBV19 to TRBJ2-2, with 14 positions matching TRBD2. The CDR3 length is 18 residues. The V and J ends lost 8 bases and 0 bases, in that order; junction bases with no gene match: 8. Per the germline V gene, CDR1 is LNHDA and CDR2 is SQIVND (reference sequence). CDR3 region: CASHTGTSGGPNTGELFF. In DNA, the CDR3 is TGTGCCAGTCATACCGGGACTAGCGGGGGTCCGAACACCGGGGAGCTGTTTTTT.

The chain couples TRBV18 to TRBJ1-2, with D perhaps TRBD1 (5 bases). The CDR3 spans 15 residues. V shed 5 bases and J shed 8 bases, with 21 bases lying between them. Germline CDR1 and CDR2: KGHSH and LQKENI. The CDR3, as DNA: TGTGCCAGCTCAGCGGGGGACGGCGGGCGGAAAGGCTACACCTTC. It yields the protein CASSAGDGGRKGYTF.

This chain joins TRBV7-8 and TRBJ1-5, with TRBD1 as a possible D gene (5 bases). The CDR3 extends over 15 amino acids. Germline CDR1 and CDR2: SGHVS and FQNEAQ. The germline V and J ends were trimmed by 2 bases and 6 bases, with 14 bases remaining between them. The CDR3 is CASSLHQGPSQPQHF. CDR3 DNA sequence: TGTGCCAGCAGCTTACATCAGGGCCCCTCTCAGCCCCAGCATTTT. Combining the CDR3 with reference TRBV7-8 and TRBJ1-5 gives the whole variable domain GAGVSQSPRYKVAKRGQDVALRCDPISGHVSLFWYQQALGQGPEFLTYFQNEAQLDKSGLPSDRFFAERPEGSVSTLKIQRTQQEDSAVYLCASSLHQGPSQPQHFGDGTRLSIL.